This T cell receptor (beta chain) comes out of a study of T cell repertoires in cytomegalovirus infection. As for this clonotype: Its antigen is not identified.

MiXCR was run by TCRdb on the reads, yielding one entry per CDR3 protein. The table lists roughly 990,000 distinct CDR3 sequences, about a third of them singletons. V was cut by 3 bases and J by 0 bases, with 20 bases left in between. CDR1 and CDR2 (germline): DFQATT, SNEGSKA (reference sequence). The CDR3 sequence is 17 residues long. The TCR sequence derives from a human donor in good health (CMV status not recorded). Some clones in this sample may be carry-over from other donors' samples. The starting material was cultured CD8+ T cells from PBMCs, obtained from culture after CMV antigen stimulation. V and J are TRBV20-1 and TRBJ2-5, with D maybe TRBD1 (6 bases). Here the CDR3 reads CSASARQAPLHQETQYF. The DNA of the CDR3 is TGCAGTGCTAGCGCCCGACAGGCGCCGTTACACCAAGAGACCCAGTACTTC.